The rows below give T cell receptor beta chains drawn from one sample of a study of identical twins. In TCRdb, the 5' RACE reads were re-called with MiXCR into one record per CDR3 protein. Here the sample spans around 530,000 distinct CDR3 sequences, around 15% being singletons. The data were also submitted as part of a second study, on yellow fever vaccine responses in identical twins.

The sample was CD4+ T cells sorted from blood. The receptors here all came from a woman between 18 and 29 years old in good health. Both conserved end residues are part of each CDR3. Each record gives: J gene, V gene, CDR3 protein.

TRBJ2-1,TRBV3-1,CASSPAGQGAHEQFF
TRBJ1-4,TRBV6-5,CASSYGGAGLTNEKLFF
TRBJ2-5,TRBV5-5,CASSWTGSGGLETQYF
TRBJ2-3,TRBV7-9,CASRAGLAGKDTQYF
TRBJ2-6,TRBV14,CASSQDGLGANVLTF
TRBJ1-2,TRBV12-3/TRBV12-4,CASSLRRDTNYGYTF
TRBJ2-3,TRBV10-3,CAISERVLAGTDTQYF
TRBJ2-1,TRBV25-1,CASSESGAGGEQFF
TRBJ2-1,TRBV12-3/TRBV12-4,CACSLAGRGGLGGRNEQFF
TRBJ2-2,TRBV20-1,CSARDPAALRESTGELFF
TRBJ2-2,TRBV4-2,CASSQEAASTGELFF
TRBJ2-5,TRBV29-1,CSVDLGGQETQYF
TRBJ1-1,TRBV5-1,CASSLGPGVLNTEAFF
TRBJ1-1,TRBV7-2,CASSRFGGATEAFF
TRBJ1-6,TRBV3-1,CASSPQGGNSPLHF
TRBJ2-7,TRBV7-8,CASSPRRDRARLYEQYF
TRBJ2-7,TRBV11-3,CASSLDMWGSSYEQYF
TRBJ1-1,TRBV29-1,CSDSGTGAGREAFF
TRBJ2-3,TRBV24-1,CATSDPAGGDTQYF
TRBJ2-2,TRBV5-1,CASSLGLGLANTGELFF
TRBJ2-1,TRBV6-1,CASSRLAGLNEQFF
TRBJ2-2,TRBV12-3/TRBV12-4,CASIPRVQLNTGELFF
TRBJ2-2,TRBV4-1,CASSQSGQSGTGELFF
TRBJ2-7,TRBV21-1,CASIPPPGLADYEQYF
TRBJ2-1,TRBV5-1,CASSRDTGLAYNEQFF
TRBJ2-3,TRBV11-2,CASSLVYTDTQYF
TRBJ2-1,TRBV18,CASSPRLAGGSSYNEQFF
TRBJ2-1,TRBV3-1,CASSQTKYSEQFF
TRBJ1-6,TRBV6-1,CASNNGRQKETPLHF
TRBJ1-1,TRBV29-1,CSVGGGLNTEAFF
TRBJ1-1,TRBV4-1,CASSQVALGAEAFF
TRBJ2-2,TRBV5-6,CASRGGGIGELFF
TRBJ1-1,TRBV5-1,CASSTDTNTEAFF
TRBJ2-6,TRBV6-5,CASSYSRRPGANVLTF
TRBJ1-5,TRBV28,CASTGTGGQPQHF
TRBJ2-1,TRBV10-1,CASSDRVKSYNEQFF
TRBJ1-1,TRBV6-1,CASSATTSNTEAFF
TRBJ2-7,TRBV10-3,CAIRETSGSYEQYF
TRBJ1-3,TRBV20-1,CSARNRNTIYF
TRBJ2-5,TRBV7-6,CASSLNRETQYF
TRBJ2-3,TRBV3-1,CASSSQLALQDTQYF